Detailed here is one TCR beta chain. It was with a sample-barcoded 5' primer and a J-beta primer mix that a second PCR of roughly 7 to 12 cycles was run. MiXCR, run by TCRdb on the 5' RACE reads, gives a single entry per CDR3 protein. The sample consists of about a million distinct CDR3 sequences, under 50% of them appearing once. The sample is drawn from a study of blood T cells in healthy people across ages. In germline, CDR1 is LGHDT, CDR2 YNNKEL (reference sequence). The CDR3 totals 16 residues. The V and J ends lost 4 bases and 4 bases respectively, with 16 bases between them. Individuals who donated were healthy Caucasians from Russia aged roughly 6 to 95.

The TCR was taken from a man aged 25-40 years in good health. The rearrangement links TRBV3-1 to TRBJ2-2; possible D gene TRBD1, 6 bases. What was sequenced was blood. CDR3 sequence (DNA): TGTGCCAGCAGCCTCGCCAGGGGCGCGTTCACCGGGGAGCTGTTTTTT. Amino acid sequence: CASSLARGAFTGELFF.